Presented here are 23 T cell receptor beta chains from one specimen sequenced in a study of prognosis after radiotherapy for stage I lung cancer. By two-round multiplex PCR, the TCR beta CDR3 was amplified from genomic DNA. Primers specific to each TRBV and TRBJ gene were used in first-round PCR. TCRdb re-analysed the multiplex PCR reads in MiXCR, keeping a single row per CDR3 protein. Here the sample spans around 19,000 distinct CDR3 sequences, roughly 53% being singletons. The source material was PBMCs, sampled before or after stereotactic body radiation therapy (not recorded which). Receptor source: a donor over 45 with non-small cell lung cancer.

The chain couples TRBV27 to TRBJ1-6; D remains unclear. The CDR3 loop spans 13 amino acids. Deletions cut 5 bases from V and 8 bases from J, with 10 bases between. Germline CDR1 MNHEY, CDR2 SMNVEV (reference sequence). CDR3 bases: TGTGCCAGCAGTAAATTAGGTTATTCACCCCTCCACTTT. Translated, it gives CASSKLGYSPLHF.

The chain recombines TRBV12-3 or TRBV12-4 with TRBJ2-1; D is ambiguous. The ends were cut back, 6 bases at V and 8 bases at J, with 11 bases in the middle. The CDR3 length is 12 residues. DNA of the CDR3: TGTGCCAGCAGCGAACGACCCTATGAGCAGTTCTTC. This translates into CASSERPYEQFF.

This clonotype was found many times. The V call is TRBV7-2, the J call TRBJ2-5; D remains ambiguous. V gave up 2 bases and J gave up 0 bases, with 7 bases separating them. The CDR3 loop spans 14 amino acids. Germline V CDR1 and CDR2: SGHTA, FQGNSA. The CDR3 loop is CASSLSGNQETQYF. The DNA for the CDR3 is TGTGCCAGCAGCTTAAGTGGGAACCAAGAGACCCAGTACTTC.

In the case of this clonotype: A much larger clonotype is one base distant, so this may be a read error. The V gene is TRBV6-2 or TRBV6-3, the J gene TRBJ2-7; D is possibly TRBD1 (6 bases). Trimming removed 5 bases at V and 0 bases at J, with 14 bases between. Germline V gene sequence: CDR1 MNHEY, CDR2 SVGEGT. The CDR3 sequence is 15 residues long. For the CDR3, the DNA is TGTGCCAGCAGTGATGCCGGGACACTCTCCTACGAGCAGTACTTC. It encodes CASSDAGTLSYEQYF.

J is TRBJ1-5 and V is TRBV12-3 or TRBV12-4; 8 bases match TRBD1. J lost 7 bases, V lost 4 bases, and 3 bases had no gene match. CDR3 length: 13 residues. CDR3 DNA: TGTGCCAGCAGTTGGCAGGGGGCGCAGCCCCAGCATTTT. Protein product: CASSWQGAQPQHF.

CDR3 loop: CASSVLQGLGNTIYF. CDR3 sequence (DNA): TGTGCCAGCAGCGTACTACAGGGGCTCGGAAACACCATATATTTT. This chain uses TRBV11-3 with TRBJ1-3, with 7 bases lining up with TRBD1. Germline CDR1 reads SGHNT; CDR2 reads YENEEA. The V segment lost 5 bases and the J segment 4 bases; nucleotides outside the gene matches: 8. This CDR3 spans 15 amino acids.

This chain joins TRBV11-2 and TRBJ1-2, with D possibly TRBD1 on 6 matching bases. CDR1 and CDR2 from the germline V gene are SGHAT and FQNNGV. Trimming cost V 3 bases and J 4 bases, with 9 bases left between them. The CDR3 contains 13 residues. The CDR3 nucleotides are TGTGCCAGCAGCTTGATGGACAGCTATGGCTACACCTTC. Its translation: CASSLMDSYGYTF.

About this clonotype itself: A read error is likely here: a far larger clone is one base away. This CDR3 reads CASSANGAPLEQYF. The CDR3 bases are TGTGCCAGCAGTGCAAACGGGGCTCCCTTGGAGCAGTACTTC. This chain joins TRBV6-4 and TRBJ2-7; D might be TRBD1 or TRBD2, each matching 5 bases. Germline CDR1 and CDR2: MRHNA and SNTAGT. The CDR3 sequence is 14 residues long. The germline V and J ends were trimmed by 4 bases and 7 bases, with 17 bases remaining between them.

The chain links TRBV9 to TRBJ2-5, with 11 bases identical to TRBD2. The germline CDR1 and CDR2 sequences are SGDLS and YYNGEE. This CDR3 spans 16 amino acids. The V segment lost 2 bases and the J segment 2 bases; nucleotides outside the gene matches: 5. The CDR3: CASSVGTSGLQETQYF. The DNA of the CDR3 is TGTGCCAGCAGCGTTGGGACTAGCGGTTTGCAAGAGACCCAGTACTTC.

The chain carries TRBV10-3 and TRBJ1-5; D is unresolved. V was shortened by 2 bases and J by 4 bases, with 15 bases between the two germline ends. The CDR3 sequence is 16 residues long. The V gene's germline CDR1 is ENHRY and CDR2 SYGVKD. The CDR3 nucleotides are TGTGCCATCAGTGAGGGATCCCCACGGGGTAATCAGCCCCAGCATTTT. It codes for CAISEGSPRGNQPQHF.

This clonotype was counted at least ten times. The chain employs TRBV3-1 and TRBJ2-1; possible D gene TRBD2, 5 bases. The V gene lost 5 bases and the J gene lost 2 bases, with 10 bases spanning the gap. CDR3 length: 14 amino acids. CDR1 is LGHDT, CDR2 YNNKEL, per germline (reference sequence). The CDR3 nucleotides read TGTGCCAGCAGCTCCAGCGGAACCTACAATGAGCAGTTCTTC. This codes for CASSSSGTYNEQFF.

The V and J genes are TRBV3-1 and TRBJ2-7; D is undetermined. Germline V lookup: CDR1 LGHDT, CDR2 YNNKEL (reference sequence). The ends were cut back, 0 bases at V and 2 bases at J, with 14 bases in the middle. The CDR3 length is 16 residues. CDR3 protein: CASSQDNTPDPYEQYF. The CDR3 DNA reads as TGTGCCAGCAGCCAAGATAATACGCCGGATCCCTACGAGCAGTACTTC.

This clonotype is medium-sized (0.01 to 0.1%) by share. The genes are TRBV28 and TRBJ2-6, with D perhaps assigned TRBD1 or TRBD2 (5 bases each). The CDR3 is 15 residues long. The ends were cut back, 7 bases at V and 2 bases at J, with 12 bases in the middle. CDR1 MDHEN and CDR2 SYDVKM come from the germline V gene. CDR3 sequence (DNA): TGTGCCAGCAAATTGGTGGGGGCTGGGGCCAACGTCCTGACTTTC. It yields the protein CASKLVGAGANVLTF.

The chain uses TRBV11-2 and TRBJ2-7; TRBD2 agrees at 14 bases. J was trimmed by 0 bases and V by 3 bases; bases with no gene match: 7. The CDR3 consists of 18 residues. Germline V lookup: CDR1 SGHAT, CDR2 FQNNGV. CDR3 in DNA: TGTGCCAGCAGCTTCTTCACGGGACTAGCGGGAGTCTCCTACGAGCAGTACTTC. Protein: CASSFFTGLAGVSYEQYF.

This clonotype was seen many times. The chain couples TRBV6-2 or TRBV6-3 to TRBJ2-1; the match to TRBD2 covers 8 bases. V was clipped by 7 bases and J by 4 bases; unmatched bases: 9. Germline CDR1 reads MNHEY; CDR2 reads SVGEGT. CDR3 length: 15 residues. The CDR3 DNA sequence: TGTGCCAGCACCCGGGAGGGCCGGAGGTACAATGAGCAGTTCTTC. It codes for CASTREGRRYNEQFF.

The chain recombines TRBV24-1 with TRBJ2-1, with TRBD2 matching over 7 bases. The CDR3 is 15 residues long. In germline, CDR1 is KGHDR, CDR2 SFDVKD. V lost 5 bases to trimming and J lost 8 bases; unmatched junction nucleotides: 11. CDR3 in DNA: TGTGCCACCAGTGTAGGCGGGGGAGGCCGGGATGAGCAGTTCTTC. Encoded protein: CATSVGGGGRDEQFF.

This clonotype occurred once. Given a far larger clone just one base away, this is likely a sequencing read error. This sequence joins TRBV6-5 and TRBJ2-1, with D possibly being TRBD2 (5 bases). CDR3 length: 12 residues. Germline V gives CDR1 MNHEY, CDR2 SVGAGI. Deletions cut 10 bases from V and 8 bases from J, with 15 bases between. CDR3 bases: TGTGCCATCAGCGGTTATAACTATGAGCAGTTCTTC. This translates into CAISGYNYEQFF.

This clonotype showed up many times. The J gene is TRBJ2-5, the V gene TRBV9; a weak D match, TRBD1 (6 bases). CDR3 length: 16 residues. CDR1 and CDR2 (germline): SGDLS, YYNGEE. The V end lost 3 bases, the J end lost 5 bases, and 20 bases lay between the germline ends. CDR3 nucleotide sequence: TGTGCCAGCAGCGGCAGTGGACAGAAGAGAGGTGAGACCCAGTACTTC. Amino acid sequence: CASSGSGQKRGETQYF.

CDR3 coding DNA: TGTGCCAGCAGTACACCTTGGACAGCCAACCTTCAGAGCTACGAGCAGTACTTC. It translates to CASSTPWTANLQSYEQYF. The rearrangement uses TRBV28 and TRBJ2-7, with D possibly TRBD1 on 6 matching bases. Trimming stripped 5 bases from V and 3 bases from J, with 26 bases between. The CDR3 spans 18 residues. Germline assignment: CDR1 MDHEN and CDR2 SYDVKM.

This rearrangement joins TRBV11-2 to TRBJ2-7, with D maybe TRBD2 (5 bases). V was clipped by 0 bases and J by 1 base, with 7 bases between them. CDR1 is SGHAT, CDR2 FQNNGV, per germline. This CDR3 comprises 14 residues. The CDR3 region is CASSLERESYEQYF. CDR3 nucleotide sequence: TGTGCCAGCAGCTTAGAAAGGGAGTCCTACGAGCAGTACTTC.

On this clonotype: This is likely an artifact of a read error, given a far larger clone one base away. The chain carries TRBV28 and TRBJ2-7; D ambiguous. Between the trimmed V and J ends, which lost 3 bases and 6 bases, there was a span of 15 bases. The CDR3 extends over 14 amino acids. Germline V gene lookup returns CDR1 MDHEN and CDR2 SYDVKM. CDR3 in amino acids: CASSFVVRPGEQYF. In DNA form, the CDR3 reads TGTGCCAGCAGTTTTGTGGTCCGGCCGGGCGAGCAGTACTTC. Based on the CDR3 plus reference TRBV28 and TRBJ2-7, the full variable domain is DVKVTQSSRYLVKRTGEKVFLECVQDMDHENMFWYRQDPGLGLRLIYFSYDVKMKEKGDIPEGYSVSREKKERFSLILESASTNQTSMYLCASSFVVRPGEQYFGPGTRLTVT.

This clonotype was recorded many times. The V call is TRBV12-3 or TRBV12-4, the J call TRBJ2-7, with 7 bases matching TRBD2. The CDR3 loop spans 16 amino acids. The J segment lost 2 bases and the V segment lost 7 bases, leaving 14 bases of the junction unmatched. The CDR3, as DNA: TGTGCCAGCATGAGGCGGGGGAACGGCGCGACCTACGAGCAGTACTTC. Protein sequence: CASMRRGNGATYEQYF.

This sequence joins TRBV5-1 and TRBJ2-7, with 7 bases matching TRBD1. Trimming removed 8 bases from V and 2 bases from J; junction bases left unmatched: 10. Germline V lookup: CDR1 SGHRS, CDR2 YFSETQ. This CDR3 has 14 amino acids. Here the CDR3 DNA reads TGCGCCAGAATACAGACAGGGAGCCCCTACGAGCAGTACTTC. This codes for CARIQTGSPYEQYF.